A selection of T cell receptor beta chains follows, all from one sample in a study of blood T cells in healthy people across ages. TCRdb reprocessed the 5' RACE reads with MiXCR, giving one entry per CDR3 protein. The sample lists some 640,000 distinct CDR3 sequences; approximately 30% were seen once. Input material: blood. The receptors come from a woman of 80 years or more in good health. The CDR3 runs from the conserved cysteine through the conserved F or W. The D gene is left open where the match is weak. A clone size is listed for some rows: how often the clone was seen (once, few, many), or a class if it is expanded.

CDR3nt	CDR3aa	len	v_gene	j_gene	d_gene	abundance
TGCGCCAGCAGCCAAGATCAGGGATTCAATGGCGAGCAGTACTTC	CASSQDQGFNGEQYF	15	TRBV4-1	TRBJ2-7	.	once
TGTGCCAGCAGCCAATGGACCCCTTCTAGCGGGGGGGGAAAGCAGTACTTC	CASSQWTPSSGGGKQYF	17	TRBV3-1	TRBJ2-5	TRBD2	few
TGTGCCAGCAGCCAAGTCCGGGGTTTTAACAGGGGAAATGAGCAGTTCTTC	CASSQVRGFNRGNEQFF	17	TRBV3-1	TRBJ2-1	TRBD1	many
TGTGCCATCAGTGAGTATCAGGGAAACGAGCAGTACTTC	CAISEYQGNEQYF	13	TRBV10-3	TRBJ2-7	.	.
TGTGCCAGCAGTTTAATTGTTGAAATTGGGGGCCCAGATACGCAGTATTTT	CASSLIVEIGGPDTQYF	17	TRBV28	TRBJ2-3	.	few
TGTGCCAGCAGCTTACCGGGACAGATGGGGGAGACCCAGTACTTC	CASSLPGQMGETQYF	15	TRBV7-2	TRBJ2-5	TRBD1	.
TGTGCCAGCAGCCACCCGGACCGGGGAAACTATGGCTACACCTTC	CASSHPDRGNYGYTF	15	TRBV7-9	TRBJ1-2	.	.
TGTGCCAGCAGCTTGGCCGCAGGCCTCAACTATGGCTACACCTTC	CASSLAAGLNYGYTF	15	TRBV5-6	TRBJ1-2	.	many
TGCGTCAGCAGCCCCCAGGGGGGGGGGTCAGATACGCAGTATTTT	CVSSPQGGGSDTQYF	15	TRBV5-1	TRBJ2-3	.	.
TGTGCCAGCAGTACCATACAGGGGGCTCCCGCCACCTACGAGCAGTACTTC	CASSTIQGAPATYEQYF	17	TRBV28	TRBJ2-7	TRBD1	many
TGTGCCAGCAGCTTAGAATTGCTGAACACTGAAGCTTTCTTT	CASSLELLNTEAFF	14	TRBV7-2	TRBJ1-1	.	many
TGTGCCAGCAGCCCGACGGAGGGAGCTCTTTACACTGAAGCTTTCTTT	CASSPTEGALYTEAFF	16	TRBV11-1	TRBJ1-1	.	many
TGTGCCAGCAGCCCCGACAGTCGCTATGGCTACACCTTC	CASSPDSRYGYTF	13	TRBV9	TRBJ1-2	.	many
TGTACCAGCAGCCAAGATCTCTCTTGTTCCGTCCAGTACTTC	CTSSQDLSCSVQYF	14	TRBV14	TRBJ2-7	.	.
TGTGCCAGCAGCGTAGGAAGGGACCCACAAGAGACCCAGTACTTC	CASSVGRDPQETQYF	15	TRBV9	TRBJ2-5	.	many
TGTGCCAGCAGCTTGGAGCGGGGGGGCCGGGAGACCCAGTACTTC	CASSLERGGRETQYF	15	TRBV7-9	TRBJ2-5	TRBD2	few
TGTGCCAGCACCAACCGGAGGGGCACTGAAGCTTTCTTT	CASTNRRGTEAFF	13	TRBV11-2	TRBJ1-1	.	.
TGTGCCAGCAGCTTAGTCGACCAGCTTCCGTTCTTC	CASSLVDQLPFF	12	TRBV11-3	TRBJ2-1	.	.
TGTGCCAGCAGACCCACTAGCGGGGGGGCCAGGGAGACCCAGTACTTC	CASRPTSGGARETQYF	16	TRBV27	TRBJ2-5	TRBD2	few
TGTGCCAGCAGTCTCCAGCGGGGGAGTGCAGATATGCAGTATTTT	CASSLQRGSADMQYF	15	TRBV12-3/TRBV12-4	TRBJ2-3	TRBD2	.
TGTGCCAGCAGCTTAACTAGCGGGGCCATCTCTGGGGCCAACGTCCTGACTTTC	CASSLTSGAISGANVLTF	18	TRBV7-2	TRBJ2-6	TRBD2	.
TGTGCCAGCCGGGGGGAAGTAAATAATCAGCCCCAGCATTTT	CASRGEVNNQPQHF	14	TRBV6-2/TRBV6-3	TRBJ1-5	.	many
TGCAGTGCTAGGGAGCGCCCATCCTACAATGAGCAGTACTTC	CSARERPSYNEQYF	14	TRBV20-1	TRBJ2-7	.	few
TGTGCCAGCTCTAGCGGGGGGGCCCACAATGAGCAGTTCTTC	CASSSGGAHNEQFF	14	TRBV6-2/TRBV6-3	TRBJ2-1	TRBD2	once
TGTGCCAGCAGCTTAGATAACCCTAGCGGGGGCGTTTTGGTCTCCTACAATGAGCAGTTCTTC	CASSLDNPSGGVLVSYNEQFF	21	TRBV11-2	TRBJ2-1	TRBD2	many
TGTGCCAGCAGCTTTTCGGCCGATGGCAAGGGAAGCTACGAGCAGTACTTC	CASSFSADGKGSYEQYF	17	TRBV7-2	TRBJ2-7	.	many
TGCGCCAGCAGCTCAGGGAGCACCGGGGAGCTGTTTTTT	CASSSGSTGELFF	13	TRBV5-1	TRBJ2-2	.	.